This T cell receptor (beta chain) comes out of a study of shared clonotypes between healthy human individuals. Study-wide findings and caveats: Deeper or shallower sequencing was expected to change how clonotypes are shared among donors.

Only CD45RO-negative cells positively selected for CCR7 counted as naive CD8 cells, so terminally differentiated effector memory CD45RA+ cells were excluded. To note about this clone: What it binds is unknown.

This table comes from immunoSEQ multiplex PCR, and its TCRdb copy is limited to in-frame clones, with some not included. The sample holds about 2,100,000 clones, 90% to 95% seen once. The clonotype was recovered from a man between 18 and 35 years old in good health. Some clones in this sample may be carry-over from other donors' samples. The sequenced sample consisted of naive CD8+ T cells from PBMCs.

The CDR3 here is CASSYDLRGGGYGYTF. CDR3 nucleotides: TGTGCCAGCAGTTACGACTTGCGCGGCGGAGGGTATGGCTACACCTTC. The chain joins TRBV6-6 to TRBJ1-2, with D unresolved. This CDR3 is 16 amino acids long. From germline, CDR1 is MNHNY and CDR2 SVGAGI (reference sequence). V gave up 2 bases and J gave up 5 bases, with 18 bases separating them.